This paragraph covers one TCR beta chain sequence. Its antigen remains unknown. The source of the sample is a study of CD8+ T cells in alopecia areata. Study-wide results and caveats: Expanded CD8+ clones among the top 100, and scalp clonality, were significantly decreased by tofacitinib. Lesional scalp, especially alopecia totalis/universalis, showed higher clonality than normal scalp.

cDNA serving as the sequencing template came from extracted, reverse transcribed RNA. This table comes from immunoSEQ multiplex PCR, and its TCRdb copy is limited to in-frame clones, with some not included. The sample consists of about 180,000 clones, about 47% of them appearing once. CDR1 is SGHNT and CDR2 is YYREEE in the germline V gene (reference sequence). Trimming cost V 7 bases and J 7 bases; bases outside gene matches: 6. The CDR3 consists of 12 residues. Treatment given: oral pan-JAK inhibitor, 5-10 mg twice daily. Peripheral blood samples and lesional scalp punch biopsies were obtained from alopecia areata patients.

The sample consisted of CD8+ T cells sorted from blood, taken around week 52, from a patient treated with tofacitinib. The TCR comes from a human donor with alopecia areata. The chain combines TRBV5-4 with TRBJ1-1; 8 bases match TRBD1. Here the CDR3 DNA reads TGTGCCAGCGGACAGGGTTCGGTTGAAGCTTTCTTT. This sequence encodes CASGQGSVEAFF.